This entry concerns a single T cell receptor beta chain. Its antigen remains unidentified. The data belong to a study of cytomegalovirus exposure and HLA in healthy donors. Study-level information: Later analysis reported that the approximately 120 validation repertoires shared the platform of the approximately 670 first-cohort repertoires. Study findings and constraints: The investigators catalogued about 170 TCR beta chains as cytomegalovirus-associated. One later analysis, an examination of the 120 validation repertoires, found that first-cohort TCR clusters tended to co-occur in them. CMV antigen specificity of three CMV-associated chains was confirmed in vitro.

Libraries were prepared by immunoSEQ multiplex PCR; TCRdb keeps only in-frame clonotypes and omits some of them. The sample yields around 130,000 clones, 85% to 90% seen once. The material sequenced was PBMCs. This receptor was taken from a man under 40 in good health and CMV-seronegative.

CDR3 DNA sequence: TGTGCCAGCAGTCCTGGACAGGCCTACGAGCAGTACTTC. Residues: CASSPGQAYEQYF. The gene calls are TRBV27 and TRBJ2-7; 7 bases align to TRBD1. The germline V gene encodes CDR1 MNHEY and CDR2 SMNVEV (reference sequence). Trimming at V came to 5 bases and at J to 2 bases, leaving 3 bases not matched to a gene. This CDR3 is 13 amino acids long.